This passage covers 28 T cell receptor beta chains from one sample sequenced in a study of neurological immune-mediated disorders. Time point given: longitudinal time-point 3. Using its own MiXCR run on the 5' RACE reads, TCRdb lists one record per CDR3 protein. The data contain some 55,000 distinct CDR3 sequences, more than 7% of them singletons. The sequencing input was PBMCs. The receptors derive from a woman in her thirties or forties in good health.

The sample holds many counts of this clonotype. The chain recombines TRBV6-2 or TRBV6-3 with TRBJ2-1; 10 nucleotides line up with TRBD1. V lost 2 bases and J lost 0; bases outside the gene matches: 1. The CDR3 runs to 16 residues. Germline V gene lookup returns CDR1 MNHEY and CDR2 SVGEGT. The CDR3 reads CASSYRTGGSYNEQFF. In nucleotides, the CDR3 is TGTGCCAGCAGTTACCGGACAGGGGGCTCCTACAATGAGCAGTTCTTC.

The chain joins TRBV2 to TRBJ1-1; D is uncertain. V was trimmed by 3 bases and J by 6 bases, leaving 8 bases between them. The CDR3 is 12 residues long. Germline CDR1 SNHLY, CDR2 FYNNEI. The CDR3 loop reads CASSDRLAEAFF. As DNA, the CDR3 is TGTGCCAGCAGTGACAGGCTGGCTGAAGCTTTCTTT.

There are many counts of this clonotype. The chain links TRBV29-1 to TRBJ1-1, with 11 nucleotides matching TRBD1. The germline V gene encodes CDR1 SQVTM and CDR2 ANQGSEA. The CDR3 covers 13 residues. V gave up 6 bases and J gave up 4 bases; unmatched junction bases: 4. The CDR3 bases are TGCAGCGTCAAGGGACAGGGGGGCACTGAAGCTTTCTTT. As protein: CSVKGQGGTEAFF.

This clonotype was detected ten times or more. The rearrangement uses TRBV5-1 and TRBJ2-6, with 7 bases matching TRBD1. CDR1 is SGHRS and CDR2 is YFSETQ in the germline V gene. V trimming: 4 bases; J trimming: 0 bases; junction bases outside the gene matches: 7. CDR3 length: 17 amino acids. For the CDR3, the DNA is TGCGCCAGCAGCCCGGGACAGTACAGCTCTGGGGCCAACGTCCTGACTTTC. It translates to CASSPGQYSSGANVLTF. The full variable domain, in which reference TRBV5-1 and TRBJ2-6 provide the parts outside the CDR3, is KAGVTQTPRYLIKTRGQQVTLSCSPISGHRSVSWYQQTPGQGLQFLFEYFSETQRNKGNFPGRFSGRQFSNSRSEMNVSTLELGDSALYLCASSPGQYSSGANVLTFGAGSRLTVL.

This clonotype has ten or more counts. The chain couples TRBV9 to TRBJ2-3, with D tentatively TRBD1 or TRBD2 (6 bases each). This CDR3 is built from 16 residues. Germline assignment: CDR1 SGDLS and CDR2 YYNGEE. Between the trimmed V and J ends, which lost 0 bases and 2 bases, there was a span of 13 bases. The CDR3 bases are TGTGCCAGCAGCGTAGAGGGGGGCGGGAACACAGATACGCAGTATTTT. This translates into CASSVEGGGNTDTQYF.

This clonotype was counted at least ten times. This chain connects TRBV9 to TRBJ2-3, with 7 bases matching TRBD1. J lost 0 bases, V lost 3 bases, and 4 bases had no gene match. The CDR3 sequence is 15 residues long. Germline CDR1 reads SGDLS; CDR2 reads YYNGEE. CDR3 nucleotide sequence: TGTGCCAGCAGCGATACAGGGGATAGCACAGATACGCAGTATTTT. Translation gives CASSDTGDSTDTQYF.

This clonotype has a count of ten or more. V gene TRBV9 combines with J gene TRBJ2-1, with 10 bases matching TRBD2. The ends lost 0 bases at V and 3 bases at J; junction bases unmatched: 0. CDR3 length: 15 residues. Per germline, CDR1 SGDLS and CDR2 YYNGEE. The CDR3 nucleotides are TGTGCCAGCAGCGTAGTAGCGGGGGGCTACAATGAGCAGTTCTTC. Protein sequence: CASSVVAGGYNEQFF.

This clonotype was counted ten times or more. This chain joins TRBV25-1 and TRBJ2-3, with D possibly TRBD2 on 5 matching bases. Trimming took 5 bases from V and 2 from J, leaving 11 bases between them. CDR3 length: 14 residues. Germline CDR1 reads MGHDK; CDR2 reads SYGVNS. The CDR3 loop reads CASSWGAATDTQYF. CDR3 coding DNA: TGTGCCAGCAGTTGGGGAGCGGCCACAGATACGCAGTATTTT.

This clonotype has at least ten counts. The chain links TRBV4-1 to TRBJ1-2; D is unclear. This CDR3 has 17 amino acids. V was pared by 0 bases and J by 2 bases, with 16 bases between. Per germline, CDR1 MGHRA and CDR2 YSYEKL. DNA of the CDR3: TGCGCCAGCAGCCAAGATAAAGGCCTCCGCGACAACTATGGCTACACCTTC. Residues: CASSQDKGLRDNYGYTF.

This clonotype was detected many times. The chain links TRBV7-2 to TRBJ2-2; possibly TRBD2 for D (6 bases). V lost 5 bases and J lost 6, with 16 bases in between. The CDR3 has 15 residues. Germline CDR1 and CDR2: SGHTA and FQGNSA. The CDR3 here is CASSPLAPSSGELFF. The CDR3 DNA follows: TGTGCCAGCAGCCCGCTAGCGCCTAGCTCCGGGGAGCTGTTTTTT.

This clonotype has ten or more counts. V is TRBV20-1 and J is TRBJ2-1; 13 bases are shared with TRBD2. V lost 5 bases to trimming and J lost 0 bases; unmatched junction nucleotides: 13. Per the germline V gene, CDR1 is DFQATT and CDR2 is SNEGSKA (reference sequence). There are 19 residues in the CDR3. The CDR3 DNA sequence: TGCAGTGCTCGAGGACTAGCGGGGGCCTTATCAAGCTCCTACAATGAGCAGTTCTTC. It yields the protein CSARGLAGALSSSYNEQFF.

The chain employs TRBV29-1 and TRBJ1-1; D gene uncertain. Germline-derived CDR1 and CDR2 are SQVTM and ANQGSEA. The V end lost 4 bases, the J end lost 4 bases, and 10 bases lay between the germline ends. This CDR3 spans 12 amino acids. The CDR3 protein is CSVVRGSTEAFF. CDR3 in DNA: TGCAGCGTTGTTCGGGGTTCCACTGAAGCTTTCTTT.

This clonotype was detected ten times or more. V and J are TRBV7-2 and TRBJ1-2; 8 nucleotides match TRBD1. J lost 8 bases, V lost 1 base, and 9 bases had no gene match. Germline values: CDR1 SGHTA, CDR2 FQGNSA. The CDR3 is 15 residues long. The CDR3 loop reads CASSLDQGALGGYTF. In nucleotides, the CDR3 is TGTGCCAGCAGCTTAGATCAGGGGGCGCTCGGGGGCTACACCTTC.

This clonotype was counted ten times or more. The junction departs from germline at one end; a sequencing error may be responsible. CDR3 sequence reads: CASSVQDTEAFF. The CDR3 nucleotides read TGTGCCAGCAGCGTACAGGACACAGAAGCTTTCTTT. V is TRBV6-2 or TRBV6-3 and J is TRBJ1-1, with D possibly matching TRBD1 (5 bases). The CDR3 loop spans 12 amino acids. CDR1 MNHEY and CDR2 SVGEGT come from the germline V gene.

This clonotype has only a few counts. This chain connects TRBV12-3 or TRBV12-4 to TRBJ1-2; no reliable D call. V lost 5 bases and J 8 bases, leaving 18 bases between the germline ends. The CDR3 runs 14 residues. The CDR3 sequence is CASSPPLSGSGYTF. As DNA, the CDR3 is TGTGCCAGCAGTCCCCCGCTCTCTGGTTCGGGCTACACCTTC.

In this sample, this clonotype turned up many times. The chain links TRBV7-2 to TRBJ1-2; 7 nucleotides line up with TRBD1. The CDR3 is made up of 15 amino acids. CDR1 is SGHTA and CDR2 is FQGNSA in the germline V gene. The trim removed 3 bases at V and 0 bases at J, leaving 4 bases unmatched. The DNA of the CDR3 is TGTGCCAGCAGCTTGAACAGGGGTGCTAACTATGGCTACACCTTC. This gives the protein CASSLNRGANYGYTF. Complete variable domain (other parts from reference TRBV7-2 and TRBJ1-2): GAGVSQSPSNKVTEKGKDVELRCDPISGHTALYWYRQSLGQGLEFLIYFQGNSAPDKSGLPSDRFSAERTGGSVSTLTIQRTQQEDSAVYLCASSLNRGANYGYTFGSGTRLTVV.

This clonotype has ten or more counts. The chain combines TRBV20-1 with TRBJ2-7; D remains unclear. Germline V gene lookup returns CDR1 DFQATT and CDR2 SNEGSKA (reference sequence). The CDR3 is 14 residues long. The ends were cut back, 6 bases at V and 5 bases at J, with 20 bases in the middle. The CDR3 DNA is TGCAGTGCAAAAGAAAGGTCGTTTTCCGACGAGCAGTACTTC. It encodes CSAKERSFSDEQYF.

This clonotype appeared many times. This chain connects TRBV20-1 to TRBJ2-7; 7 nucleotides align to TRBD1. The CDR3 is 14 residues long. Germline trimming cut 3 bases from V and 0 bases from J; bases unmatched to any gene: 5. Germline V gives CDR1 DFQATT, CDR2 SNEGSKA (reference sequence). In DNA form, the CDR3 reads TGCAGTGCTAGGGGGACAGCCAGCTCCTACGAGCAGTACTTC. Translating it yields CSARGTASSYEQYF.

This clonotype was counted at least ten times. This chain connects TRBV29-1 to TRBJ1-5; perhaps TRBD1 as D (6 bases). Germline assignment: CDR1 SQVTM and CDR2 ANQGSEA. This CDR3 is built from 13 residues. V was trimmed by 4 bases and J by 3 bases, leaving 10 bases between them. CDR3 DNA sequence: TGCAGCGTTGCTGGGGGCAACAATCAGCCCCAGCATTTT. It yields the protein CSVAGGNNQPQHF. The variable domain in full, with the rest retrieved from reference TRBV29-1 and TRBJ1-5, is SAVISQKPSRDICQRGTSLTIQCQVDSQVTMMFWYRQQPGQSLTLIATANQGSEATYESGFVIDKFPISRPNLTFSTLTVSNMSPEDSSIYLCSVAGGNNQPQHFGDGTRLSIL.

This clonotype came up a few times. This chain joins TRBV25-1 and TRBJ1-2; D not resolved. CDR3 length equals 14 residues. Germline V CDR1 and CDR2: MGHDK, SYGVNS. V was cut by 3 bases and J by 6 bases, with 14 bases left in between. The CDR3 sequence: CASSDGVGAHGYTF. CDR3 DNA: TGTGCCAGCAGTGACGGGGTAGGCGCCCATGGCTACACCTTC.

The sample holds many counts of this clonotype. The chain has TRBV6-5 and TRBJ1-1, with D uncertain. Germline-derived CDR1 and CDR2 are MNHEY and SVGAGI. This CDR3 has 13 residues. The V gene lost 8 bases and the J gene lost 1 base, with 11 bases spanning the gap. This CDR3 reads CASWRVRNTEAFF. CDR3 bases: TGTGCCAGCTGGAGAGTCCGGAACACTGAAGCTTTCTTT.

In its sample, this clonotype was seen many times. This chain joins TRBV7-2 and TRBJ2-7; 13 bases line up with TRBD2. CDR1 and CDR2 (germline): SGHTA, FQGNSA. The length of the CDR3 is 14 residues. J was trimmed by 6 bases and V by 5 bases; bases with no gene match: 4. The CDR3 DNA reads as TGTGCCAGCAGCGCAACTAGCGGGAGGGGCGAGCAGTACTTC. Protein product: CASSATSGRGEQYF.

This clonotype was seen at least ten times. The chain recombines TRBV20-1 with TRBJ2-4; the D gene is possibly TRBD1 (5 bases). The V end lost 6 bases, the J end lost 1 base, and 10 bases lay between the germline ends. The CDR3 loop spans 13 amino acids. The germline gives CDR1 DFQATT, CDR2 SNEGSKA (reference sequence). CDR3 sequence (DNA): TGCAGTGCCAGACAGAAGGCCAAAAACATTCAGTACTTC. Translated, it gives CSARQKAKNIQYF.

This clonotype was found many times. The chain is built from TRBV7-2 and TRBJ2-7; 7 bases align to TRBD2. The V gene's germline CDR1 is SGHTA and CDR2 FQGNSA. V lost 5 bases, J lost 0 bases, and 10 bases stayed unmatched. The CDR3 loop spans 16 amino acids. This chain's CDR3 is CASSTPLSGASYEQYF. In DNA, the CDR3 is TGTGCCAGCAGCACCCCCCTCAGCGGGGCCTCCTACGAGCAGTACTTC.

In this sample, this clonotype turned up many times. The V and J genes are TRBV20-1 and TRBJ2-1; a weak D match, TRBD2 (6 bases). This CDR3 has 15 residues. Trimming took off 5 bases at V and 3 bases at J, with 17 bases between the two ends. Germline CDR1 and CDR2: DFQATT and SNEGSKA (reference sequence). CDR3 DNA sequence: TGCAGTGCTTCTGTTCTAGCGAGAGACTACAATGAGCAGTTCTTC. Amino acids: CSASVLARDYNEQFF.

This clonotype has a count of ten or more. The V gene is TRBV12-3 or TRBV12-4, the J gene TRBJ1-1; TRBD1 aligns across 8 bases. J was trimmed by 3 bases and V by 6 bases; bases with no gene match: 9. The CDR3 runs 15 residues. CDR3 loop: CASSPRTGRYTEAFF. The CDR3 bases are TGTGCCAGCAGCCCCAGGACAGGGAGGTACACTGAAGCTTTCTTT.

The sample holds many counts of this clonotype. CDR3 DNA: TGTGCCAGCAGTTTAGGGGGGGTGGGTTGGACTGAAGCTTTCTTT. Its translation: CASSLGGVGWTEAFF. The J gene is TRBJ1-1, the V gene TRBV12-3 or TRBV12-4; D is perhaps TRBD1 (5 bases). The CDR3 length is 15 residues. V lost 1 base, J lost 5 bases, and 14 bases lay in between.

This clonotype was counted many times. For the CDR3, the DNA is TGTGCCAGCAGCGAGGGGAGGGGCACTGAAGCTTTCTTT. It encodes CASSEGRGTEAFF. The V call is TRBV9, the J call TRBJ1-1; maybe TRBD1 (5 bases). Trimming took 3 bases from V and 4 from J, leaving 10 bases between them. The CDR3 has 13 amino acids. In germline, CDR1 is SGDLS, CDR2 YYNGEE.